This entry features one T cell receptor (beta chain) sequence. Its antigen is still unknown. This sample is drawn from a study of regulatory dendritic cells for organ transplantation. Overall study results and limits: Naive CD4+ and CD8+ repertoires were highly diverse; memory CD8+ was most oligoclonal. The authors noted considerable between-person heterogeneity in alloreactive memory CD8+ cells. Among resting subsets, memory CD8+ cells contained the most alloreactive clonotypes.

CD4+ or CD8+ T cells were sorted as naive CD45RA+ or memory CD45RO+. CDR3 length: 13 amino acids. V trimming: 11 bases; J trimming: 2 bases; junction bases outside the gene matches: 5. CDR1 and CDR2 from the germline V gene are MNHNY and SVGAGI (reference sequence). Clones were read by immunoSEQ multiplex PCR, and TCRdb kept only the in-frame ones, dropping some. Counted here are some 29,000 clones, approximately 82% occurring once; the ten biggest clones make up 0.1%. This receptor was taken from a human donor in good health. Source material: naive CD4+ T cells from blood. The subset denotes: CD45RA+ naive T cells. The chain employs TRBV6-6 and TRBJ2-7, with 11 bases matching TRBD2. As DNA, the CDR3 is TGTGCCGGTAGCGGGGGGGCACCCTACGAGCAGTACTTC. It encodes CAGSGGAPYEQYF.